The rows below give T cell receptor beta chains drawn from one sample of a study of shared clonotypes between healthy human individuals. Assay used: immunoSEQ multiplex PCR; TCRdb lists only in-frame clones, some missing. The sample shows about 1.1 million clones, around three quarters of them seen only once. The sequenced sample consisted of memory CD4+ T cells from PBMCs. Receptors originate from a man aged 18 to 30 in good health. Some clones in this sample may be carry-over from other donors' samples. The CDR3 runs from the conserved cysteine through the conserved F or W. D genes are given only for firm matches. Not all rows give a size; the values are once, few, many and, for expanded clones, a class.

TRBJ2-7 | TRBV27 | 21 | - | TRBD1 | TGTGCCAGCAGTTTAAGAAGGCCGGGACAGGGGAGTCTCGGCCCCCGATACGAGCAGTACTTC | CASSLRRPGQGSLGPRYEQYF
TRBJ2-6 | TRBV18 | 17 | - | - | TGTGCCAGCTCACGAATGACAGGAGCTGCTGGGGCCAACGTCCTGACTTTC | CASSRMTGAAGANVLTF
TRBJ2-7 | TRBV11-2 | 14 | - | TRBD2 | TGTGCCAGCAGCATTAGCGGGAGGTTCTACGAGCAGTACTTC | CASSISGRFYEQYF
TRBJ2-3 | TRBV6-1 | 14 | - | TRBD1 | TGTGCCAGCAGTAGGGACAGATGGACAGATACGCGGTATTTT | CASSRDRWTDTRYF
TRBJ2-5 | TRBV5-4 | 14 | - | TRBD2 | TGTGCCAGCAGCGGGACTAGCGGGGGGGGACCCCAGTACTTC | CASSGTSGGGPQYF
TRBJ1-2 | TRBV4-1 | 13 | - | TRBD1 | TGCGCCAGCAGCCAAGGACAGGGTTTCGGCTACACCTTC | CASSQGQGFGYTF
TRBJ1-5 | TRBV2 | 15 | few | - | TGTGCCAGCAGTCCACAGCAGAATAGCAATCAGCCCCAGCATTTT | CASSPQQNSNQPQHF
TRBJ2-3 | TRBV11-2 | 16 | - | - | TGTGCCAGCAGCTACTCTCCCGGGGAAGGCACAGATACGCAGTATTTT | CASSYSPGEGTDTQYF
TRBJ2-5 | TRBV6-6 | 12 | - | - | TGTGCCAGCAGCTCTTCGGGGGAGACCCAGTACTTC | CASSSSGETQYF
TRBJ2-3 | TRBV7-9 | 14 | - | TRBD2 | TGTGCCAGCAGCTTAGCAGAGACTAGCGGGACGCAGTATTTT | CASSLAETSGTQYF
TRBJ2-2 | TRBV15 | 15 | - | TRBD1 | TGTGCCACCAGCAGAGAGACAGGGGGTGTCGGGGAGCTGTTTTTT | CATSRETGGVGELFF
TRBJ2-3 | TRBV2 | 13 | - | TRBD1 | TGTGCCAGCAGAACAGGGGGCTCAGATACGCAGTATTTT | CASRTGGSDTQYF
TRBJ2-7 | TRBV5-6 | 13 | - | TRBD1 | TGTGCCAGCAGCCTTCAGGGGGCCCTCGAGCAGTACTTC | CASSLQGALEQYF
TRBJ1-5 | TRBV5-1 | 15 | - | - | TGCGCCAGCAGCTTGGGAGGGGGGACTAATCAGCCCCAGCATTTT | CASSLGGGTNQPQHF
TRBJ1-2 | TRBV2 | 13 | once | - | TGTGCCAGCAGTGAAAGACAGACCGAGGGCTACACCTTC | CASSERQTEGYTF
TRBJ2-3 | TRBV5-4 | 15 | - | - | TGTGCCAGCAGCTTGGGACCTTCCGGGTCAGATACGCAGTATTTT | CASSLGPSGSDTQYF
TRBJ2-3 | TRBV11-2 | 18 | - | - | TGTGCCAGCAGCTTAGATTTTCCAGGGAGCACTAGCACAGATACGCAGTATTTT | CASSLDFPGSTSTDTQYF
TRBJ2-2 | TRBV7-9 | 15 | many | - | TGTGCCAGCAGCTGGACCACCCCAGAGCCCGGGGAGCTGTTTTTT | CASSWTTPEPGELFF
TRBJ1-2 | TRBV27 | 15 | once | - | TGTGCCAGCAGCCGAAACACCGGACAATACTATGGCTACACCTTC | CASSRNTGQYYGYTF
TRBJ1-4 | TRBV9 | 15 | - | TRBD1 | TGTGCCAGCAGCGAGAGGACAGGGGCTAATGAAAAACTGTTTTTT | CASSERTGANEKLFF
TRBJ2-7 | TRBV12-5 | 13 | - | - | TGTGCTCCCTTCGATGGGGGGTCCTACGAGCAGTACTTC | CAPFDGGSYEQYF
TRBJ2-7 | TRBV30 | 12 | - | - | TGTGCCTGGAGTCCCCGGGTAGGATATGAGTACTTC | CAWSPRVGYEYF
TRBJ2-2 | TRBV28 | 14 | - | TRBD2 | TGTGCCAGCGGGGACTACCAGAACACCGGGGAGCTGTTTTTT | CASGDYQNTGELFF
TRBJ2-1 | TRBV7-2 | 15 | - | - | TGTGCCAGCAGCAGAAGGCTACTTTCCTACAATGAGCAGTTCTTC | CASSRRLLSYNEQFF
TRBJ1-1 | TRBV5-1 | 13 | - | - | TGCGCCAGCAGCTTGGTAGTAAACACTGAAGCTTTCTTT | CASSLVVNTEAFF
TRBJ2-2 | TRBV19 | 15 | - | TRBD2 | TGTGCCAGTAGTGGACTAGCGGTGAACACCGGGAAGCTGTTTTTT | CASSGLAVNTGKLFF
TRBJ2-5 | TRBV6-1 | 15 | - | TRBD1 | TGTGCCAGCAGGACGGACAGGGTTAGAAGGGAGACCCAGTACTTC | CASRTDRVRRETQYF
TRBJ2-3 | TRBV7-2 | 15 | - | - | TGTGCCAGCAGCTTAGTTCGGAGGGCCACAGATACGCAGTATTTT | CASSLVRRATDTQYF
TRBJ2-3 | TRBV4-2 | 17 | - | TRBD2 | TGTGCCAGCAGCCCGAAGCAGCTAGCGGGGACCACAGATACGCAGTATTTT | CASSPKQLAGTTDTQYF
TRBJ1-2 | TRBV11-2 | 13 | - | - | TGTGCCAGCAGCATCACAACTAACTATGGCTACACCTTC | CASSITTNYGYTF
TRBJ2-5 | TRBV28 | 14 | many | - | TGTGCCAGCAGTGCCCCTGGAGGGTCAGAGACCCAGTACTTC | CASSAPGGSETQYF
TRBJ2-5 | TRBV6-1 | 13 | - | - | TGTGCCAGCAGTGATCCGGGCGTGGAGACCCAGTACTTC | CASSDPGVETQYF